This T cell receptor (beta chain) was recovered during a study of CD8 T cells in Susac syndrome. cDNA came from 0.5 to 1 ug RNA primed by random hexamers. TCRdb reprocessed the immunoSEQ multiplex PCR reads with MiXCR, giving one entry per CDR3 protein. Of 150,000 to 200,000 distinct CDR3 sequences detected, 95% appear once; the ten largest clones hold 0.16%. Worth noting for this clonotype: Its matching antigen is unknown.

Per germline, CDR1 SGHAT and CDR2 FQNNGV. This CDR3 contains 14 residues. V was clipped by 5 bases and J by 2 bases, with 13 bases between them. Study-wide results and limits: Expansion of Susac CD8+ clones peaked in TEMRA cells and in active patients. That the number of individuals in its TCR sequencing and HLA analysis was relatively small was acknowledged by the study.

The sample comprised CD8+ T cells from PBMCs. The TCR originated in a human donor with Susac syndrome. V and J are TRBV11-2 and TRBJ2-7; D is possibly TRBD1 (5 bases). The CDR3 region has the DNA TGTGCCAGCAGCGTCTACCTAGGGGCCTACGAGCAGTACTTC. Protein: CASSVYLGAYEQYF. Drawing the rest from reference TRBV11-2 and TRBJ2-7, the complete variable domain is EAGVAQSPRYKIIEKRQSVAFWCNPISGHATLYWYQQILGQGPKLLIQFQNNGVVDDSQLPKDRFSAERLKGVDSTLKIQPAKLEDSAVYLCASSVYLGAYEQYFGPGTRLTVT.